These T cell receptor beta chains were read from a single sample in a study of blood T cell repertoires in COVID-19. TCRdb keeps only in-frame clones here, not all; method: immunoSEQ multiplex PCR. Of approximately 170,000 clones listed, around 83% are singletons. Sample: peripheral blood. Every receptor here comes from a woman in her 70s who had recovered from COVID-19. CDR3s include the opening cysteine and the closing phenylalanine or tryptophan. A D gene is named only where the DNA matches it firmly. Not all rows give a size; the values are once, few, many and, for expanded clones, a class.

clone_size	cdr3_length	d_call	v_call	j_call	cdr3_nt	cdr3_aa
few	14	-	TRBV7-9	TRBJ2-5	TGTGCCAGCGGACCCTCTAGCCGCCAAGAGACCCAGTACTTC	CASGPSSRQETQYF
-	14	TRBD2	TRBV7-3	TRBJ2-1	TGTGCCAGCAGCCCACGGGGGGTCACGGATGAGCAGTTCTTC	CASSPRGVTDEQFF
few	14	-	TRBV2	TRBJ1-4	TGTGCCAGCAGTGACTGGCAGGGTAATGAAAAACTGTTTTTT	CASSDWQGNEKLFF
-	15	-	TRBV5-1	TRBJ1-5	TGCGCCAGCAGCTTGGGGACACCTAGCAATCAGCCCCAGCATTTT	CASSLGTPSNQPQHF
-	14	TRBD2	TRBV4-1	TRBJ2-1	TGCGCCAGCAGCCCCAGACTAGCGTCTAATGAGCAGTTCTTC	CASSPRLASNEQFF
-	17	TRBD2	TRBV4-2	TRBJ2-1	TGTGCCAGCAGCCAAGATGGGCTAGCGGGTGAGGGAAATGAGCAGTTCTTC	CASSQDGLAGEGNEQFF
-	15	TRBD1	TRBV16	TRBJ1-5	TGTGCCAGCAGCCACGGGACAGGGAATAATCAGCCCCAGCATTTT	CASSHGTGNNQPQHF
-	16	TRBD2	TRBV4-3	TRBJ2-3	TGCGCCAGCAGCAGGATAGCGGGAACGTGGACAGATACGCAGTATTTT	CASSRIAGTWTDTQYF
-	11	-	TRBV4-1	TRBJ1-1	TGCGCCAGCAGCCTCGCCGGGGAAGCTTTCTTT	CASSLAGEAFF
-	16	TRBD1	TRBV29-1	TRBJ1-6	TGCAGCGCCCAGGGACAGGCTCTGTCCTATAATTCACCCCTCCACTTT	CSAQGQALSYNSPLHF
-	14	-	TRBV5-1	TRBJ2-3	TGCGCCAGCAGCCTGAGCGGCACGCCGGATACGCAGTATTTT	CASSLSGTPDTQYF
-	18	TRBD2	TRBV30	TRBJ2-7	TGTGCCTGGAGTCAGGCCGGGACTAGCGGGGGGTACTCCTACGAGCAGTACTTC	CAWSQAGTSGGYSYEQYF
-	13	TRBD1	TRBV11-3	TRBJ2-5	TGTGCCAGCAGCCCGGGACAGGGAGAGACCCAGTACTTC	CASSPGQGETQYF
-	13	TRBD1	TRBV5-4	TRBJ1-2	TGTGCCAGCAGCCGGGACAGAAACTATGGCTACACCTTC	CASSRDRNYGYTF
-	18	TRBD2	TRBV4-3	TRBJ2-1	TGCGCCAGCAGCCAAGATCCGCGGGGGTCCTCCTCTTACAATGAGCAGTTCTTC	CASSQDPRGSSSYNEQFF
-	14	TRBD1	TRBV18	TRBJ1-1	TGTGCCAGCTCATCAGTGACAGGGCAAGCTGAAGCTTTCTTT	CASSSVTGQAEAFF
-	16	TRBD1	TRBV5-6	TRBJ1-2	TGTGCCAGCAGCCCGGAACCCGGGACAGGGGGCTATGGCTACACCTTC	CASSPEPGTGGYGYTF
-	15	TRBD2	TRBV18	TRBJ2-3	TGTGCCAGCTCACGGACGGGGGGATACACAGATACGCAGTATTTT	CASSRTGGYTDTQYF
-	16	TRBD2	TRBV9	TRBJ2-7	TGTGCCAGCAGCCCCACGATTGGACTAGCGGGAGTCGAGCAGTACTTC	CASSPTIGLAGVEQYF
few	13	TRBD1	TRBV15	TRBJ1-1	TGTGCCACCCGGGGAACAGGGGAGACTGAAGCTTTCTTT	CATRGTGETEAFF
-	15	-	TRBV5-4	TRBJ2-2	TGTGCCAGCAGCAGTGAGATCGCGAACACCGGGGAGCTGTTTTTT	CASSSEIANTGELFF
-	13	-	TRBV7-3	TRBJ1-2	TGTGCCAGCAGCTTATCATTTTCCTATGGCTACACCTTC	CASSLSFSYGYTF
-	13	-	TRBV18	TRBJ2-7	TGTGCCAGCTCACCAAGGCAGGACTACGAGCAGTACTTC	CASSPRQDYEQYF
-	13	-	TRBV6-4	TRBJ2-5	TGTGCCAGCAGGGTTGGGCTCCAAGAGACCCAGTACTTC	CASRVGLQETQYF
once	16	TRBD2	TRBV9	TRBJ2-3	TGTGCCAGCAGCACCCGAGCGGGGGCCTACACAGATACGCAGTATTTT	CASSTRAGAYTDTQYF
-	16	TRBD2	TRBV7-6	TRBJ2-5	TGTGCCAGCAGCTTAGCTCGGACTAGCGGAGAAGAGACCCAGTACTTC	CASSLARTSGEETQYF
-	16	-	TRBV7-2	TRBJ2-3	TGTGCCAGCAGCTTAGGCCGCTATCTCAGCACAGATACGCAGTATTTT	CASSLGRYLSTDTQYF
once	14	-	TRBV27	TRBJ1-2	TGTGCCAGCAGTTATCGTCGGGTTAACTATGGCTACACCTTC	CASSYRRVNYGYTF
-	15	TRBD2	TRBV4-3	TRBJ2-1	TGCGCCAGCAGCACCGGGGGGGGAAATCACAATGAGCAGTTCTTC	CASSTGGGNHNEQFF
-	15	-	TRBV5-1	TRBJ2-2	TGCGCCAGCTCCTACGAACCCGCGAACACCGGGGAGCTGTTTTTT	CASSYEPANTGELFF
few	14	-	TRBV3-1/TRBV3-2	TRBJ1-3	TGTGCCAGCAGCCACCACGGGTCCGGAAACACCATATATTTT	CASSHHGSGNTIYF
-	13	-	TRBV30	TRBJ1-5	TGTGCCTGGAGTGTGAGGGTGCATCAGCCCCAGCATTTT	CAWSVRVHQPQHF
-	13	-	TRBV25-1	TRBJ2-6	TGTGCCAGCACCCCAAATGGGGCCAACGTCCTGACTTTC	CASTPNGANVLTF
-	15	-	TRBV5-1	TRBJ1-2	TGCGCCAGCAGCTTAACCCCCGGGACTAGGGGGGGCTACACCTTC	CASSLTPGTRGGYTF
-	14	TRBD1	TRBV15	TRBJ1-2	TGTGCCACCAGCAGAGTCCGGGACAGCTATGGCTACACCTTC	CATSRVRDSYGYTF